This T cell receptor beta chain is from a study of blood T cell repertoires in COVID-19. V lost 4 bases and J 4 bases, leaving 16 bases between the germline ends. The length of the CDR3 is 15 residues. The germline CDR1 and CDR2 sequences are MNHEY and SVGAGI. Per the original methods: Estimation of nucleated cell counts was performed using reference gene primer amplification. Some clones are missing from TCRdb's copy, which holds only in-frame ones; the method was immunoSEQ multiplex PCR. Clone size and the V and J calls come from that table; the DNA yielded D and trimming. The table records some 150,000 clones, approximately 86% of them present only once.

The chain is built from TRBV6-5 and TRBJ1-2, with a tentative D call TRBD1 (5 bases). The sequence was obtained from a man aged 60 to 75 who had recovered from COVID-19. The sequencing input was peripheral blood. CDR3 sequence: CASSSRSFQGYGYTF. The DNA of the CDR3 is TGTGCCAGCAGTTCGCGATCCTTCCAGGGCTATGGCTACACCTTC.